This TCR beta chain was identified during a study of T-cell memory formation after mild COVID-19. TCRdb recomputed calls from the 5' RACE reads with MiXCR, one row per CDR3 protein. The table includes over 11,000 distinct CDR3 sequences, about 20% detected once. Regarding the study as a whole: A second wave of clones peaked on day 37, and their SARS-CoV-2 specificity went unconfirmed. For contracting clones, CD4+ ones sat mainly in CM and EM, CD8+ in EMRA.

With 8 bases clipped from V and 1 base from J, the junction kept 19 bases outside the gene matches. Germline V gene data show CDR1 as WSHSY and CDR2 as SAAADI. This CDR3 region has 19 residues. Ten or more counts support this clonotype. As yet, its antigen is unknown. The chain has TRBV10-2 and TRBJ2-1, with TRBD2 identical over 8 bases. The specimen was PBMCs or a T cell subset sorted from them (not recorded which). This TCR came from an adult woman who had mild COVID-19 (a few samples of this study predate the infection). Cell type and time point are not known. CDR3 protein: CASDFLGGMAGGSYNEQFF. The CDR3, as DNA: TGCGCCAGCGATTTCCTCGGAGGGATGGCGGGAGGATCCTACAATGAGCAGTTCTTC.